The T cell receptor beta chain under discussion was sequenced for a study of human T cells and chemical hapten exposure. About the study: A roughly 2 cm by roughly 2 cm inner upper arm patch received 2% DPC for sensitization.

MiXCR was run by TCRdb on the RACE reads, yielding one entry per CDR3 protein. The sample includes 330,000 or so distinct CDR3 sequences, about 6.3% of them seen just once. The sample holds many counts of this clonotype. Its target is not known. Findings and caveats of the study: Donor immune responses may differ from healthy people's, since all donors had alopecia.

As to time point: patch test 2, 6 weeks after DPC sensitization. Treatment noted: therapeutic diphenylcyclopropenone sensitization with weekly scalp DPC. Donation of samples came from alopecia patients who were 18 to 70 years old and suitable for DPC. Unfractionated whole blood was the source from which total RNA was extracted. V lost 3 bases to trimming and J lost 7 bases, with 16 bases between them. The CDR3 contains 15 residues. The material sequenced was whole blood, taken in connection with sensitization to the hapten diphenylcyclopropenone (DPC). The TCR originated in a woman aged 18-29 years with alopecia areata. Some clones in this sample may be carry-over from other donors' samples. This chain connects TRBV12-3 or TRBV12-4 to TRBJ1-5; D perhaps matches TRBD1 (5 bases). CDR3 in amino acids: CASSFYLGTQQPQHF. The CDR3 DNA sequence: TGTGCCAGCAGTTTCTACCTAGGGACTCAACAGCCCCAGCATTTT.